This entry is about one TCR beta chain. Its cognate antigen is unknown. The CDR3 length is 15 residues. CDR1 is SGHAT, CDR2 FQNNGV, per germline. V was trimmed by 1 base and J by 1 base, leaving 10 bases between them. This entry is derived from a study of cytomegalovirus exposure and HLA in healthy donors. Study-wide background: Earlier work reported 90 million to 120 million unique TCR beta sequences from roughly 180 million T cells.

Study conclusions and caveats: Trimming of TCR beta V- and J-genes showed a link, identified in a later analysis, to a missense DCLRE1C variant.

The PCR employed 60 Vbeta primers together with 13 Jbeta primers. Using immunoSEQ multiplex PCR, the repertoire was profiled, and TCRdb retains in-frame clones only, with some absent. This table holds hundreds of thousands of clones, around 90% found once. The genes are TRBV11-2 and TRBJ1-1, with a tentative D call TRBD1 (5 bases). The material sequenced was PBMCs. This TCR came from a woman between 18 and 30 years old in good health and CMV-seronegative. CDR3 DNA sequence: TGTGCCAGCAGCTTAGTGGGGGGTACGAACACTGAAGCTTTCTTT. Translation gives CASSLVGGTNTEAFF.